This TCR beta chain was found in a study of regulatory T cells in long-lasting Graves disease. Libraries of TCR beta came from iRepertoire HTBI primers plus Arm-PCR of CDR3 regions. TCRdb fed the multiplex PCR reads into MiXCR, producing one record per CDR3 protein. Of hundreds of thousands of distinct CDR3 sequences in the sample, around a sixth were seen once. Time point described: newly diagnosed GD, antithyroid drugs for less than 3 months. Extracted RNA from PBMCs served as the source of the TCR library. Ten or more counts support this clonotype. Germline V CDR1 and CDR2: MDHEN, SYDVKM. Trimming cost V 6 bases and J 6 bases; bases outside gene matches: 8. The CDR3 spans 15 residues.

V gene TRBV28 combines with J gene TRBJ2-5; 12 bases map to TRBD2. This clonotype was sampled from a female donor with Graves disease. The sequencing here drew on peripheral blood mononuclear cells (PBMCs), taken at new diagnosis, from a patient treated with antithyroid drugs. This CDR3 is CASSILAGGPKTQYF. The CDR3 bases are TGTGCCAGCAGCATTCTAGCGGGAGGGCCGAAGACCCAGTACTTC. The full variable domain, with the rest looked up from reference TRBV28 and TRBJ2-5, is DVKVTQSSRYLVKRTGEKVFLECVQDMDHENMFWYRQDPGLGLRLIYFSYDVKMKEKGDIPEGYSVSREKKERFSLILESASTNQTSMYLCASSILAGGPKTQYFGPGTRLLVL.